A selection of T cell receptor beta chains follows, all from one sample in a study of cytomegalovirus exposure and HLA in healthy donors. The assay was immunoSEQ multiplex PCR, and TCRdb's table has in-frame clones only and misses some. The sample shows a few hundred thousand clones, approximately 81% of them seen only once. Material: PBMCs. These TCRs come from a woman in her sixties or seventies in good health and CMV-seropositive. The CDR3 runs from the conserved cysteine through the conserved F or W. D genes are given only for firm matches. For some rows the clone size is stated as once, few or many, or as a class when expanded; others skip it.

d_gene	abundance	v_gene	j_gene	len	CDR3aa	CDR3nt
.	once	TRBV9	TRBJ2-7	15	CASSGAGTPADEQYF	TGTGCCAGCAGCGGGGCCGGGACACCAGCCGACGAGCAGTACTTC
TRBD2	.	TRBV27	TRBJ2-7	18	CASSPPGLAGGPRDEQYF	TGTGCCAGCAGTCCCCCGGGACTAGCGGGAGGCCCCCGAGACGAGCAGTACTTC
TRBD2	.	TRBV13	TRBJ2-7	13	CASSWGTTYEQYF	TGTGCCAGCAGCTGGGGGACTACCTACGAGCAGTACTTC
TRBD2	.	TRBV5-1	TRBJ2-3	14	CASSLTSGSDTQYF	TGCGCCAGCAGCTTGACTAGCGGGAGTGATACGCAGTATTTT
TRBD1	.	TRBV29-1	TRBJ2-1	14	CSVLRQGALDEQFF	TGCAGCGTCCTCAGACAGGGGGCGCTGGATGAGCAGTTCTTC
TRBD2	once	TRBV5-1	TRBJ2-3	15	CASSSGGSSTDTQYF	TGCGCCAGCAGCTCGGGGGGTTCTAGCACAGATACGCAGTATTTT
TRBD1	.	TRBV27	TRBJ2-7	14	CASSLSRDRAEQYF	TGTGCCAGCAGTTTATCGAGAGACAGGGCCGAGCAGTACTTC
TRBD2	.	TRBV15	TRBJ2-1	16	CATSRRAGGPSDEQFF	TGTGCCACCAGCAGAAGGGCGGGAGGGCCAAGTGATGAGCAGTTCTTC
.	.	TRBV19	TRBJ1-1	13	CASSIPGTQEAFF	TGTGCCAGTAGTATCCCAGGTACCCAAGAAGCTTTCTTT
.	.	TRBV10-2	TRBJ1-5	13	CASSESSGQPQHF	TGCGCCAGCAGTGAGTCGTCGGGGCAGCCCCAGCATTTT
.	.	TRBV7-9	TRBJ1-2	14	CASSLVQANYGYTF	TGTGCCAGCAGCTTAGTACAGGCTAACTATGGCTACACCTTC
TRBD1	.	TRBV2	TRBJ1-6	11	CASSEASDRVF	TGTGCCAGCAGTGAAGCGTCGGACAGGGTTTTT
.	.	TRBV9	TRBJ2-1	13	CASSAPRSEKQFF	TGTGCCAGCAGCGCACCCCGCAGCGAGAAGCAGTTCTTC
.	.	TRBV21-1	TRBJ2-3	17	CASNFIKWRASTDTQYF	TGTGCCAGCAATTTTATTAAATGGAGGGCCAGCACAGATACGCAGTATTTT
TRBD1	.	TRBV5-1	TRBJ1-1	15	CASSLEQGVNTEAFF	TGCGCCAGCAGCTTGGAGCAGGGGGTGAACACTGAAGCTTTCTTT
.	.	TRBV19	TRBJ2-3	11	CASSILDTQYF	TGTGCCAGTAGTATTCTAGATACGCAGTATTTT
.	once	TRBV25-1	TRBJ1-2	15	CASSAAGAPMGGYTF	TGTGCCAGCAGTGCAGCAGGGGCCCCTATGGGTGGCTACACCTTC
TRBD2	.	TRBV7-9	TRBJ2-5	16	CSSSSTSGGFQETQYF	TGTTCCAGCAGCTCCACTAGCGGAGGATTCCAAGAGACCCAGTACTTC
TRBD2	.	TRBV7-9	TRBJ2-1	15	CASRLGLAGTTEQFF	TGTGCCAGCAGACTGGGACTAGCGGGCACAACTGAGCAGTTCTTC
TRBD1	.	TRBV5-5	TRBJ2-3	16	CASSLGQGVGADTQYF	TGTGCCAGCAGCTTGGGACAGGGTGTTGGGGCAGATACGCAGTATTTT
TRBD1	.	TRBV5-1	TRBJ1-4	15	CASSPSGGVGEKLFF	TGCGCCAGCAGCCCCTCAGGGGGCGTAGGTGAAAAACTGTTTTTT
TRBD2	.	TRBV6-5	TRBJ2-7	15	CASKILAGEIGEQYF	TGTGCCAGCAAGATCCTAGCGGGAGAGATAGGAGAGCAGTACTTC
.	.	TRBV27	TRBJ2-7	13	CASSLRGAHEQYF	TGTGCCAGCAGCCTCAGGGGGGCCCACGAGCAGTACTTC
TRBD1	once	TRBV30	TRBJ2-3	13	CAWSEAVRGTQYF	TGTGCCTGGAGTGAGGCGGTCAGGGGGACGCAGTATTTT
TRBD2	.	TRBV6-5	TRBJ2-2	15	CASSYSAGGPGELFF	TGTGCCAGCAGTTACTCGGCGGGAGGGCCCGGGGAGCTGTTTTTT
TRBD1	.	TRBV27	TRBJ1-1	14	CASSLSRGPKGAFF	TGTGCCAGCAGTTTATCGAGGGGGCCCAAGGGAGCTTTCTTT
.	.	TRBV2	TRBJ2-1	17	CASSARLVVATYNEQFF	TGTGCCAGCAGTGCAAGGTTGGTGGTAGCGACCTACAATGAGCAGTTCTTC
.	.	TRBV6-1	TRBJ2-2	11	CASGAAGELFF	TGTGCCAGCGGAGCGGCCGGGGAGCTGTTTTTT
TRBD1	.	TRBV2	TRBJ1-1	14	CASSSRQGGTEAFF	TGTGCCAGCAGCTCACGACAGGGAGGCACTGAAGCTTTCTTT
.	once	TRBV30	TRBJ2-7	12	CAGTAGAYEQYF	TGTGCCGGGACCGCCGGGGCCTACGAGCAGTACTTC
TRBD2	.	TRBV27	TRBJ2-7	14	CASSLAAGGYEQYF	TGTGCCAGCAGTTTGGCGGCGGGGGGCTACGAGCAGTACTTC
TRBD1	.	TRBV28	TRBJ1-4	15	CASGLAGTGGEKLFF	TGTGCCAGCGGATTAGCCGGGACAGGAGGAGAAAAACTGTTTTTT
.	.	TRBV2	TRBJ1-5	15	CASSESWTVNQPQHF	TGTGCCAGCAGTGAGTCGTGGACAGTCAATCAGCCCCAGCATTTT
TRBD1	.	TRBV2	TRBJ2-7	16	CASIRTGWGFSYEQYF	TGTGCCAGCATCAGGACAGGATGGGGATTTTCCTACGAGCAGTACTTC
.	.	TRBV7-6	TRBJ2-1	16	CASSLLSASSYNEQFF	TGTGCCAGCAGCTTACTGAGCGCAAGCTCCTACAATGAGCAGTTCTTC
.	.	TRBV5-4	TRBJ1-2	15	CASSRPGPNLLGTTF	TGTGCCAGCAGCCGCCCGGGACCGAACCTTTTGGGGACAACCTTC
.	.	TRBV2	TRBJ2-1	13	CASRGDSYNEQFF	TGTGCCAGCAGGGGAGACTCCTACAATGAGCAGTTCTTC
TRBD2	.	TRBV7-9	TRBJ2-1	15	CSSATGSSGRVEQFF	TGTTCCAGCGCCACAGGGTCTAGCGGGAGGGTTGAGCAGTTCTTC
.	.	TRBV5-1	TRBJ2-2	14	CASSSGGQTGELFF	TGCGCCAGCAGCTCCGGGGGGCAGACCGGGGAGCTGTTTTTT
TRBD2	.	TRBV5-1	TRBJ2-3	15	CASESGRAGTDTQYF	TGCGCCAGCGAAAGCGGGAGGGCCGGCACAGATACGCAGTATTTT
.	.	TRBV10-1	TRBJ2-7	13	CASSESTGYEQYF	TGCGCCAGCAGTGAGTCGACAGGCTACGAGCAGTACTTC
.	.	TRBV4-1	TRBJ2-5	13	CASSPMNSETQYF	TGCGCCAGCAGCCCAATGAACTCGGAGACCCAGTACTTC
TRBD1	.	TRBV10-3	TRBJ2-7	16	CAISESLDRTHYEQYF	TGTGCCATCAGTGAGTCGCTGGACAGGACCCACTACGAGCAGTACTTC
.	.	TRBV29-1	TRBJ2-7	13	CSVEEAGYYEQYF	TGCAGCGTTGAAGAGGCGGGATACTACGAGCAGTACTTC
TRBD1	.	TRBV5-4	TRBJ1-1	15	CASSHDRGLGTEAFF	TGTGCCAGCAGCCACGACAGGGGGTTGGGCACTGAAGCTTTCTTT
.	.	TRBV11-2	TRBJ2-6	16	CASSPSVRSGANVLTF	TGTGCCAGCAGTCCCTCGGTTCGCTCTGGGGCCAACGTCCTGACTTTC
TRBD1	.	TRBV10-2	TRBJ1-4	13	CASRPGQAEKLFF	TGCGCCAGCCGACCGGGACAGGCTGAAAAACTGTTTTTT
.	.	TRBV27	TRBJ2-3	13	CASSPWGADTQYF	TGTGCCAGCAGTCCTTGGGGGGCAGATACGCAGTATTTT
TRBD1	.	TRBV5-6	TRBJ1-2	14	CASSRRQGSYGYTF	TGTGCCAGCAGCAGACGACAGGGAAGCTATGGCTACACCTTC